Included here is one T cell receptor (beta chain) sequence, with context. Antigen unknown. This record belongs to a study of beta chain features in type 1 diabetes. Study-wide points: Across all four CD4+ subsets, people with type 1 diabetes showed modestly shorter TCRB CDR3s.

The CDR3 is made up of 14 amino acids. V dropped 5 bases and J dropped 2; count of bases not matched to a gene: 5. Germline lookup yields CDR1 SGHVS and CDR2 FQNEAQ. Isolated RNA was reverse transcribed in full, so expressed TCRB transcripts were sequenced. Profiling relied on immunoSEQ multiplex PCR, and the TCRdb table lists in-frame clones only, not all of them. The sample shows roughly 51,000 clones, 40% to 60% of them seen only once. This TCR was sampled from a middle-aged woman with type 1 diabetes. The chain couples TRBV7-8 to TRBJ1-1; 7 nucleotides line up with TRBD1. Source material: Tregs from blood. The CDR3 bases are TGTGCCAGCAGCCCGACAGGGTTCAACACTGAAGCTTTCTTT. Its translation is CASSPTGFNTEAFF.